Listed here are 16 T cell receptor beta chains from one sample, sequenced in a study of human CD8 memory T cell subsets. Preparation of the TCR beta libraries relied on UMI-labeled 5' RACE. TCRdb re-called the 5' RACE reads; every CDR3 protein appears as one record, without DNA. The specimen's table records around 9,800 distinct CDR3 sequences. Sample: CD8+ T cells from PBMCs. These receptors originate from a human donor in good health.

This sequence joins TRBV6-5 and TRBJ2-5; checking the TCRdb D call of TRBD1 is not possible without DNA. The V gene's germline CDR1 is MNHEY and CDR2 SVGAGI. This CDR3 spans 14 amino acids. The CDR3 loop is CASSRDSAQETQYF.

V gene TRBV19 combines with J gene TRBJ2-2. This CDR3 contains 13 residues. Per germline, CDR1 LNHDA and CDR2 SQIVND (reference sequence). This chain's CDR3 is CASSLRWAGELFF.

According to its frequency, this clonotype is medium-sized. The CDR3 loop is CASSLVAGDSIYEQYF. V is TRBV11-2 and J is TRBJ2-7; without DNA, the TCRdb call of TRBD1 cannot be checked. The germline gives CDR1 SGHAT, CDR2 FQNNGV. This CDR3 contains 16 residues.

Judged by frequency, this clonotype is medium-sized. The chain carries TRBV24-1 and TRBJ1-5; TCRdb gives TRBD1 as the D gene, but with no DNA this cannot be confirmed. Germline V gene lookup returns CDR1 KGHDR and CDR2 SFDVKD. This CDR3 region has 14 residues. CDR3 sequence reads: CATSDYRAGQPQHF.

This chain connects TRBV9 to TRBJ1-1; TCRdb calls TRBD1, which cannot be checked without DNA. CDR1 and CDR2 (germline): SGDLS, YYNGEE. The CDR3 spans 14 residues. This chain's CDR3 is CASSPRTANTEAFF.

The gene calls are TRBV5-1 and TRBJ2-7; TCRdb lists TRBD1, though no DNA is available to test this call. CDR3 size: 14 residues. Germline CDR1 SGHRS, CDR2 YFSETQ. This chain's CDR3 is CASSFGTGRLEQYF. Together with reference TRBV5-1 and TRBJ2-7, the CDR3 gives the full variable domain: KAGVTQTPRYLIKTRGQQVTLSCSPISGHRSVSWYQQTPGQGLQFLFEYFSETQRNKGNFPGRFSGRQFSNSRSEMNVSTLELGDSALYLCASSFGTGRLEQYFGPGTRLTVT.

This rearrangement joins TRBV6-2 or TRBV6-3 to TRBJ1-2; TCRdb's D gene call, TRBD1, goes unchecked for lack of DNA. This CDR3 region has 13 residues. Looked up from germline, CDR1 is MNHEY and CDR2 is SVGEGT. CDR3 region: CASSPGIPYGYTF.

According to its frequency, this clonotype is medium-sized (0.01 to 0.1%). The chain is built from TRBV2 and TRBJ2-7; no DNA is available, so the TRBD1 call from TCRdb remains unchecked. The CDR3 extends over 13 amino acids. Per germline, CDR1 SNHLY and CDR2 FYNNEI. The CDR3 sequence is CASTGTDSYEQYF.

The V and J genes are TRBV20-1 and TRBJ2-7. In germline, CDR1 is DFQATT, CDR2 SNEGSKA (reference sequence). The CDR3 loop spans 12 amino acids. Here the CDR3 reads CSANDKPYEQYF.

The chain uses TRBV29-1 and TRBJ1-2; TCRdb lists TRBD1, though no DNA is available to test this call. The CDR3 length is 14 residues. Germline-derived CDR1 and CDR2 are SQVTM and ANQGSEA. The CDR3 sequence: CSVGGSNLNYGYTF.

The J gene is TRBJ2-1, the V gene TRBV6-2 or TRBV6-3. CDR3 length equals 16 residues. Germline CDR1 reads MNHEY; CDR2 reads SVGEGT. This chain's CDR3 is CASSYSHMGSYNEQFF.

The chain is built from TRBV7-9 and TRBJ2-1; TCRdb calls TRBD2, which cannot be checked without DNA. In germline, CDR1 is SEHNR, CDR2 FQNEAQ (reference sequence). The CDR3 loop spans 17 amino acids. The CDR3 reads CASSSMLAVSSYNEQFF.

The chain uses TRBV28 and TRBJ2-1; TCRdb's D call of TRBD1 is untestable without DNA. There are 12 residues in the CDR3. Germline assignment: CDR1 MDHEN and CDR2 SYDVKM. CDR3 region: CATRQLRNEQFF.

The chain couples TRBV5-1 to TRBJ2-1. The CDR3 consists of 11 residues. CDR1 and CDR2 (germline): SGHRS, YFSETQ. The CDR3 reads CASSPNNEQFF.

The rearrangement joins TRBV20-1 to TRBJ2-5. Per the germline V gene, CDR1 is DFQATT and CDR2 is SNEGSKA (reference sequence). This CDR3 comprises 13 residues. CDR3 residues: CSAPLRSQETQYF.

The chain employs TRBV19 and TRBJ1-5; there is no DNA to check the TCRdb D call of TRBD1. The CDR3 covers 13 residues. Germline V gives CDR1 LNHDA, CDR2 SQIVND (reference sequence). The CDR3 is CASSIGRVQPQHF.